The rows below give T cell receptor beta chains drawn from one sample of a study of blood T cell repertoires in COVID-19. Sequencing was performed with immunoSEQ multiplex PCR; in TCRdb, only in-frame clones are kept and a portion is missing. The table records 70,000 to 75,000 clones, 88% of them present only once. The sample comprised peripheral blood. All receptors derive from a human donor in a cohort sampled during active COVID-19. Both conserved end residues are part of each CDR3. A D gene is named only where the DNA matches it firmly. Rows give clone size only sometimes, using once, few, many, or a class for an expanded clone.

J gene | clone size | V gene | D gene | CDR3 DNA | CDR3 protein
TRBJ2-3 | NA | TRBV5-1 | TRBD2 | TGCGCCAGCAGCTTGGAAGGTTCGGGGGGTACCTCAGATACGCAGTATTTT | CASSLEGSGGTSDTQYF
TRBJ2-7 | NA | TRBV6-2/TRBV6-3 | TRBD1 | TGTGCCAGCAGTTACTCGAACAGGGGCTACGAGCAGTACTTC | CASSYSNRGYEQYF
TRBJ2-5 | once | TRBV15 | TRBD2 | TGTGCCACCAGCAGAGGCGCCGGGGGCGGGGGGCCCCAAGAGACCCAGTACTTC | CATSRGAGGGGPQETQYF
TRBJ1-5 | NA | TRBV4-2 | NA | TGTGCCAGCAGCCAGGGGGGACGAAAGGATCAGCCCCAGCATTTT | CASSQGGRKDQPQHF
TRBJ2-1 | NA | TRBV3-1/TRBV3-2 | TRBD2 | TGTGCCAGCAGCCAAGATCCAGCGGGGAACTACAATGAGCAGTTCTTC | CASSQDPAGNYNEQFF
TRBJ2-3 | NA | TRBV5-4 | TRBD1 | TGTGCCAGCAGCTCCTACAGGGGGCAATTCACAGATACGCAGTATTTT | CASSSYRGQFTDTQYF
TRBJ2-1 | NA | TRBV12-3/TRBV12-4 | TRBD1 | TGTGCCAGCAGTTTAAGACAGGGGAGTCTGGAGCTCTTC | CASSLRQGSLELF
TRBJ2-5 | NA | TRBV7-2 | NA | TGTGCCAGCAGCTTAGCCCCCGGATTAGCTTCAGAGACCCAGTACTTC | CASSLAPGLASETQYF
TRBJ1-4 | NA | TRBV7-2 | NA | TGTGCCAGCAGCTTAGGGAACAGGGTTTGGGCTGAAAAACTGTTTTTT | CASSLGNRVWAEKLFF
TRBJ2-2 | NA | TRBV6-2/TRBV6-3 | NA | TGTGCCAGCAGTCTCGGTGGAGCGAACACCGGGGAGCTGTTTTTT | CASSLGGANTGELFF
TRBJ2-7 | NA | TRBV10-3 | NA | TGTGCCACGGGACTCCCTACGGGGCGAGGGTCCTACGAGCAGTACTTC | CATGLPTGRGSYEQYF
TRBJ1-1 | NA | TRBV28 | TRBD1 | TGTGCCAGCACCCCAGGGGGCAGTAGGGACTACACTGAAGCTTTCTTT | CASTPGGSRDYTEAFF
TRBJ2-5 | once | TRBV7-6 | TRBD2 | TGTGCCAGCAGCTCGTTAGGACTAGTGGCCCAGTACTTC | CASSSLGLVAQYF
TRBJ1-3 | once | TRBV19 | NA | TGTGCCAGTAGCCACAGGGTACTCTCTGGAAACACCATATATTTT | CASSHRVLSGNTIYF
TRBJ2-1 | NA | TRBV7-9 | TRBD2 | TGTGCCAGCAGCACCCCTCCCCGTGTGGGACTAGCGGGAGTCGGTGAGCAGTTCTTC | CASSTPPRVGLAGVGEQFF
TRBJ1-4 | NA | TRBV28 | NA | TGTGCCAGCAGTTTGGGTCTGAGGACAACTAATGAAAAACTGTTTTTT | CASSLGLRTTNEKLFF
TRBJ1-2 | NA | TRBV10-3 | NA | TGTGCCATCAGTGTACAGGGTGATGGTGGCTACACCTTC | CAISVQGDGGYTF
TRBJ2-5 | NA | TRBV12-5 | NA | TGTGCTAGTGGTTTGGCTCATCGCAGGGGGAGGGAGACCCAGTACTTC | CASGLAHRRGRETQYF
TRBJ2-2 | NA | TRBV9 | TRBD1 | TGTGCCAGCAGCACCCGGGACAGGGTGAACACCGGGGAGCTGTTTTTT | CASSTRDRVNTGELFF
TRBJ2-5 | NA | TRBV19 | TRBD2 | TGTGCCAGTAGTACTCAGCGGGGGGGACTCCAAGAGACCCAGTACTTC | CASSTQRGGLQETQYF
TRBJ2-3 | NA | TRBV6-2/TRBV6-3 | TRBD2 | TGTGCCAGCAGTCCCGGACTAGCGGGAGAGGTCCCGCAGTATTTT | CASSPGLAGEVPQYF
TRBJ2-3 | NA | TRBV4-1 | NA | TGCGCCAGCAGCCAAGAGGCTAGCCTCGCAGATACGCAGTATTTT | CASSQEASLADTQYF
TRBJ2-3 | NA | TRBV18 | NA | TGTGCCAGCTCACCGGGCGGGATGTCGCAGTATTTT | CASSPGGMSQYF
TRBJ2-1 | NA | TRBV4-1 | NA | TGCGCCAGCAGCCAAGATATGCGTAGCGAGCAGTTCTTC | CASSQDMRSEQFF
TRBJ2-2 | NA | TRBV7-2 | NA | TGTGCCAGCAGCACTTCGAACACCGGGGAGCTGTTTTTT | CASSTSNTGELFF
TRBJ1-4 | NA | TRBV28 | TRBD1 | TGTGCCAGCAGAACAGGGGAGAGTCGGGAAAAACTGTTTTTT | CASRTGESREKLFF
TRBJ2-7 | NA | TRBV7-6 | NA | TGTGCCAGCAGCCCCCAGACAGGTTCCTACGAGCAGTACTTC | CASSPQTGSYEQYF
TRBJ2-7 | NA | TRBV7-9 | NA | TGTGCCAGCAGCGGAGGCAGGGGTTTGATTGTTTACGAGCAGTACTTC | CASSGGRGLIVYEQYF
TRBJ1-5 | once | TRBV5-4 | NA | TGTGCCAGCAGCCATCAGGGGAATGATCAGCCCCAGCATTTT | CASSHQGNDQPQHF
TRBJ2-6 | NA | TRBV2 | NA | TGTGCCAGCAGAGCGTTAGTCTCTGGGGCCAACGTCCTGACTTTC | CASRALVSGANVLTF
TRBJ2-7 | NA | TRBV7-2 | TRBD2 | TGTGCCAGCAGCACAAGCGGGGGGGATACCTACGAGCAGTACTTC | CASSTSGGDTYEQYF
TRBJ1-2 | NA | TRBV28 | NA | TGTGCCATAGGGGGTTTACTGGGCTACACCTTC | CAIGGLLGYTF
TRBJ1-1 | few | TRBV7-2 | TRBD1 | TGTGCCAGCAGCAGACAGGGAGAGGACACTGAAGCTTTCTTT | CASSRQGEDTEAFF
TRBJ2-5 | NA | TRBV2 | TRBD2 | TGTGCCAGCAGTGCCAGGACTAGCGGGGAGACCCAGTACTTC | CASSARTSGETQYF
TRBJ2-7 | NA | TRBV5-4 | TRBD2 | TGTGCCAGCAGCACGGGACTAGCGGCCTACGAGCAGTACTTC | CASSTGLAAYEQYF
TRBJ1-1 | NA | TRBV30 | NA | TGTGCCTGGAGTGTACGGGGGTCCCTGGGCGCTGAAGCTTTCTTT | CAWSVRGSLGAEAFF